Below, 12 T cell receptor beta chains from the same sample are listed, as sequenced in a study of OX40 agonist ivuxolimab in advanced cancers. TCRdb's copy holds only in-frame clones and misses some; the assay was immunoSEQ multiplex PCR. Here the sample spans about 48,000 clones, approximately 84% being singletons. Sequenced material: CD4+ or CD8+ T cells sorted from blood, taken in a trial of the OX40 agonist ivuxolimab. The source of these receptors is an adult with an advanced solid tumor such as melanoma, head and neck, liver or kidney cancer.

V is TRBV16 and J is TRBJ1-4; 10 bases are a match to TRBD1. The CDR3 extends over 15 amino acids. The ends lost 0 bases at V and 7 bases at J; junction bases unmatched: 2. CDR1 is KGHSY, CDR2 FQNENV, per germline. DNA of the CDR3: TGTGCCAGCAGCCAATCCGGGACAGGGGTTGAAAAACTGTTTTTT. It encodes CASSQSGTGVEKLFF.

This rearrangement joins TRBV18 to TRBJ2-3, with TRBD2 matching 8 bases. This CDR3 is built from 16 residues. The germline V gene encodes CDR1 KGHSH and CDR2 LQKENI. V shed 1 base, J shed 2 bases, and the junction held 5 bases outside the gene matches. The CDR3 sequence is CASSPLAGSATDTQYF. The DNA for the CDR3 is TGTGCCAGCTCACCACTAGCGGGGTCGGCCACAGATACGCAGTATTTT.

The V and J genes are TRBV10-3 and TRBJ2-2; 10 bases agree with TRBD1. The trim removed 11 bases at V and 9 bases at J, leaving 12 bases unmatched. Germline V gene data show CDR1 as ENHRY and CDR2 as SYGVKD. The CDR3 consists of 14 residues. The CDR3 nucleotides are TGTGCCTTTCATTGGGACAGGGGTGACCGGGAGCTGTTTTTT. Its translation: CAFHWDRGDRELFF.

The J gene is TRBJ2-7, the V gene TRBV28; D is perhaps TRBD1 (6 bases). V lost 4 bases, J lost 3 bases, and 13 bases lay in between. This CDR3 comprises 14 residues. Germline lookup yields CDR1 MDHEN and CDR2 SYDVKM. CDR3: CASSSMTGFYEQYF. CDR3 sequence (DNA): TGTGCCAGCAGTTCGATGACAGGATTCTACGAGCAGTACTTC.

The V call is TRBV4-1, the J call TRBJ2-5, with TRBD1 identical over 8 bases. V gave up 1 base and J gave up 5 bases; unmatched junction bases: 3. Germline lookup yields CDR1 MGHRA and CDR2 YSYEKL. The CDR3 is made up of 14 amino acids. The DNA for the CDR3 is TGCGCCAGCAGCCAAGCAGGGGGCGGTGAGACCCAGTACTTC. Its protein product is CASSQAGGGETQYF.

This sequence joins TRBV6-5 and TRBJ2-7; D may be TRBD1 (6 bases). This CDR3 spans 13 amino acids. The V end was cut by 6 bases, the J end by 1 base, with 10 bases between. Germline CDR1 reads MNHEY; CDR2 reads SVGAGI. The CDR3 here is CASSRGQSYEQYF. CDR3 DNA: TGTGCCAGCAGCCGCGGACAGTCCTACGAGCAGTACTTC.

The CDR3 is CASSLAGSYNSPLHF. The CDR3 DNA sequence: TGTGCCAGCAGCTTGGCGGGCTCCTATAATTCACCCCTCCACTTT. This chain links TRBV5-4 with TRBJ1-6, with D uncertain. Germline V gene lookup returns CDR1 SGHNT and CDR2 YYREEE (reference sequence). Deletions cut 0 bases from V and 0 bases from J, with 4 bases between. The CDR3 extends over 15 amino acids.

CDR3 coding DNA: TGTGCCAGCAGCTTGGGAGCTAGGGTTGAGAATTCACCCCTCCACTTT. Protein sequence: CASSLGARVENSPLHF. The rearrangement joins TRBV5-4 to TRBJ1-6; D unresolved. V lost 0 bases to trimming and J lost 7 bases, with 14 bases between them. The CDR3 contains 16 residues. Germline V CDR1 and CDR2: SGHNT, YYREEE (reference sequence).

The CDR3 is CASSFRRDHSYEQYF. CDR3 coding DNA: TGTGCCAGCAGCTTCCGCCGAGACCACTCCTACGAGCAGTACTTC. This sequence joins TRBV7-8 and TRBJ2-7; D uncertain. Germline V CDR1 and CDR2: SGHVS, FQNEAQ. This CDR3 region has 15 residues. V was shortened by 3 bases and J by 0 bases, with 12 bases between the two germline ends.

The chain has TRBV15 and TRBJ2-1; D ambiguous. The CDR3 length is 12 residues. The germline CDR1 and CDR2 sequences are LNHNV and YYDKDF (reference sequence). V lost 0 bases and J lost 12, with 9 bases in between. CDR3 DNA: TGTGCCACCAGCAGAGATACAGCACGGCAGTTCTTC. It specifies CATSRDTARQFF.

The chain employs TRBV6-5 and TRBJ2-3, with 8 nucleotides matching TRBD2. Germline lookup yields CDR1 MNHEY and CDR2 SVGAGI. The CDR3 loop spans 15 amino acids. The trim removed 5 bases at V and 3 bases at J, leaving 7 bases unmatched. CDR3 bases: TGTGCCAGCAGTAGGCGGGAGGTGGGGACAGATACGCAGTATTTT. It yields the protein CASSRREVGTDTQYF.

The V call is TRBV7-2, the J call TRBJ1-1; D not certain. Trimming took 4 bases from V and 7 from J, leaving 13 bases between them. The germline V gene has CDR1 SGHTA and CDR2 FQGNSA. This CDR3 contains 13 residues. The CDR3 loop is CASSYFNSGEAFF. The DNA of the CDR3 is TGTGCCAGCAGCTACTTCAACTCAGGTGAAGCTTTCTTT.